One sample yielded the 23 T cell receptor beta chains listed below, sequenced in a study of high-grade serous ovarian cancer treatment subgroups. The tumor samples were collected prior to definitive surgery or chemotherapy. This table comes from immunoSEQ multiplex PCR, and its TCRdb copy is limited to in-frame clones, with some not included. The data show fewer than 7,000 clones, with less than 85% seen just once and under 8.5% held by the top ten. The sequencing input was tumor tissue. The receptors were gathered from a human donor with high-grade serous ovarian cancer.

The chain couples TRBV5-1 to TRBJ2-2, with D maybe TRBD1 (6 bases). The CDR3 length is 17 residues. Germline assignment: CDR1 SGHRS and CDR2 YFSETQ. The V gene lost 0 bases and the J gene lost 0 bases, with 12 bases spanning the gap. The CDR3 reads CASSLGHRDPNTGELFF. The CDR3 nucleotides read TGCGCCAGCAGCTTGGGCCACAGGGATCCGAACACCGGGGAGCTGTTTTTT.

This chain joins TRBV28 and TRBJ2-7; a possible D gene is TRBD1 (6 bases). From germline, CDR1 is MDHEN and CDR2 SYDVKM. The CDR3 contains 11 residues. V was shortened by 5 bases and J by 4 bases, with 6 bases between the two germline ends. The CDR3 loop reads CASSDRYEQYF. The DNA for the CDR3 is TGTGCCAGCAGTGACAGGTACGAGCAGTACTTC.

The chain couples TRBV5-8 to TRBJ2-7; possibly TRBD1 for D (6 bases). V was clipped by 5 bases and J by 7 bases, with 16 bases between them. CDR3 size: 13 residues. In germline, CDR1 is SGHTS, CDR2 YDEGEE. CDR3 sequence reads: CASRDYRVREQYF. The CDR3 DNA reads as TGTGCCAGCAGGGATTACAGGGTTCGAGAGCAGTACTTC. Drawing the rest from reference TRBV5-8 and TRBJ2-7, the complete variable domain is EAGVTQSPTHLIKTRGQQATLRCSPISGHTSVYWYQQALGLGLQFLLWYDEGEERNRGNFPPRFSGRQFPNYSSELNVNALELEDSALYLCASRDYRVREQYFGPGTRLTVT.

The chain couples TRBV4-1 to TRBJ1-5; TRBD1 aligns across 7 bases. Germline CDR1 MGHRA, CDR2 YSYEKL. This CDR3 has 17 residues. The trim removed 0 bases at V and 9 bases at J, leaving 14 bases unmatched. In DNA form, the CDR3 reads TGCGCCAGCAGCCAAGATGGATGGGACAGTCGATTTCGGCCCCAGCATTTT. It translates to CASSQDGWDSRFRPQHF.

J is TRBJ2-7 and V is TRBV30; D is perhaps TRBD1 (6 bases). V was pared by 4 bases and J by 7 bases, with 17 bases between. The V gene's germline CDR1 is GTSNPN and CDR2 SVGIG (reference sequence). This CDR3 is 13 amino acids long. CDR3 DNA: TGTGCCTGGACCGGGACAAATAACGGGGAGCAGTACTTC. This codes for CAWTGTNNGEQYF. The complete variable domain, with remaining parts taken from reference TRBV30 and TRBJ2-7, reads SQTIHQWPATLVQPVGSPLSLECTVEGTSNPNLYWYRQAAGRGLQLLFYSVGIGQISSEVPQNLSASRPQDRQFILSSKKLLLSDSGFYLCAWTGTNNGEQYFGPGTRLTVT.

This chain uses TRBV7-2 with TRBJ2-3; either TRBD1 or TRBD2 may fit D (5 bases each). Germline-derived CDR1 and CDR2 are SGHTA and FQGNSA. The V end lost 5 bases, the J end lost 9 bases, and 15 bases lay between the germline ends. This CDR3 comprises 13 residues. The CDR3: CASSLDPGPTQYF. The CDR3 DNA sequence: TGTGCCAGCAGCCTTGACCCGGGGCCGACGCAGTATTTT. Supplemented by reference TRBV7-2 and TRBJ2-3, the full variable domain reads GAGVSQSPSNKVTEKGKDVELRCDPISGHTALYWYRQSLGQGLEFLIYFQGNSAPDKSGLPSDRFSAERTGGSVSTLTIQRTQQEDSAVYLCASSLDPGPTQYFGPGTRLTVL.

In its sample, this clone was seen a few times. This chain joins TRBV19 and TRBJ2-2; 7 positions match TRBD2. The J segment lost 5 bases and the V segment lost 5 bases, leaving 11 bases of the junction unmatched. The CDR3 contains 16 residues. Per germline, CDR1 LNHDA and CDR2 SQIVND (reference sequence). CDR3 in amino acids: CASSPRTSLITGELFF. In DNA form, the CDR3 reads TGTGCCAGTAGTCCCCGGACTAGTTTAATAACCGGGGAGCTGTTTTTT.

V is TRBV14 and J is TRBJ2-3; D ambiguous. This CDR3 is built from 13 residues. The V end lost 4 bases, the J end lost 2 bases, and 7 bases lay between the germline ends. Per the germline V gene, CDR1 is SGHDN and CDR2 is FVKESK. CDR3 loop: CASSRLITDTQYF. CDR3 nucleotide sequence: TGTGCCAGCAGCCGGCTCATCACAGATACGCAGTATTTT.

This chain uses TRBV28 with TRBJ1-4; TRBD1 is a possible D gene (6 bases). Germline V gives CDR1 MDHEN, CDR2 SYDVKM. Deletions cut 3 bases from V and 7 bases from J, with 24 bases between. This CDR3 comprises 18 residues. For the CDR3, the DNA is TGTGCCAGCAGTTTTAATTCTAAATTCTCAACAGGGATTGAAAAACTGTTTTTT. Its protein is CASSFNSKFSTGIEKLFF.

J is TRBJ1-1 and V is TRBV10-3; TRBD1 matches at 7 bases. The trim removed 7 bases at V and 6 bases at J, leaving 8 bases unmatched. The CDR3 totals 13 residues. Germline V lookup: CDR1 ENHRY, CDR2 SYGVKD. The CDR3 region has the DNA TGTGCCATCACCGACAGGGATGGGGCTGAAGCTTTCTTT. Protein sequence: CAITDRDGAEAFF.

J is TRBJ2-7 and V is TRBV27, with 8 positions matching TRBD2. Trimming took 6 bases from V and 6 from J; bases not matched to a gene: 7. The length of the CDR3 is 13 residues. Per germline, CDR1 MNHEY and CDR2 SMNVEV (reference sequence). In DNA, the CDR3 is TGTGCCAGCAGCCCGAGCGGGGGAAGCGAGCAGTACTTC. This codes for CASSPSGGSEQYF.

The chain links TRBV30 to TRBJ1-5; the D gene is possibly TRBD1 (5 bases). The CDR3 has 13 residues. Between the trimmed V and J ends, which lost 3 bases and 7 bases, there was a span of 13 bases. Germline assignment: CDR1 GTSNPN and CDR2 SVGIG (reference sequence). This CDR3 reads CAWSPGQGQPQHF. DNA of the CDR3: TGTGCCTGGAGCCCAGGGCAGGGACAGCCCCAGCATTTT.

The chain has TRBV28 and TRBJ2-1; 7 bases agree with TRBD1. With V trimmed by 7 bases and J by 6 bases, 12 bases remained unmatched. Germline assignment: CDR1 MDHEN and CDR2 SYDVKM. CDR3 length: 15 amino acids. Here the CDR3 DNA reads TGTGCCAGCACTTCAGCAGGGACAGAGGTCAATGAGCAGTTCTTC. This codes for CASTSAGTEVNEQFF.

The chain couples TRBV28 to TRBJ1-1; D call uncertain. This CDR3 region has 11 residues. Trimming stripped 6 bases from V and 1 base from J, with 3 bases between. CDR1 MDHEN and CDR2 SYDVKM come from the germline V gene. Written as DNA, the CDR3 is TGTGCCAGCAGGCCGAACACTGAAGCTTTCTTT. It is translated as CASRPNTEAFF.

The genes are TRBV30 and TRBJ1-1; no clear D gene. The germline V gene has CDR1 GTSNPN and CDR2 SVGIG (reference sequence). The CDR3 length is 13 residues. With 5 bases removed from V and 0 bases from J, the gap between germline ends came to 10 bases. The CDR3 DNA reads TGTGCCTGGGCTGGTGTTCTGAACACTGAAGCTTTCTTT. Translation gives CAWAGVLNTEAFF. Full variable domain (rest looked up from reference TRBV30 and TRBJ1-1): SQTIHQWPATLVQPVGSPLSLECTVEGTSNPNLYWYRQAAGRGLQLLFYSVGIGQISSEVPQNLSASRPQDRQFILSSKKLLLSDSGFYLCAWAGVLNTEAFFGQGTRLTVV.

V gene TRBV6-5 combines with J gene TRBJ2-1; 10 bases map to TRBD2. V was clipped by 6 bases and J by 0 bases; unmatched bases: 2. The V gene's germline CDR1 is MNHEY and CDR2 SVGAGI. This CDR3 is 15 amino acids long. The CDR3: CASSPSGSSYNEQFF. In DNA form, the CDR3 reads TGTGCCAGCAGCCCTAGCGGGAGCTCCTACAATGAGCAGTTCTTC.

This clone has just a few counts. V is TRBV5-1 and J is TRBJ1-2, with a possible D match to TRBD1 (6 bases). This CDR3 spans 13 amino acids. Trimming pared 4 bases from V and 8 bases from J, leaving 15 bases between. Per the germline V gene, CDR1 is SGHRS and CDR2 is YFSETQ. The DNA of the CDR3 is TGCGCCAGCAGCACGGACAGTTATGAGGGCTACACCTTC. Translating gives CASSTDSYEGYTF.

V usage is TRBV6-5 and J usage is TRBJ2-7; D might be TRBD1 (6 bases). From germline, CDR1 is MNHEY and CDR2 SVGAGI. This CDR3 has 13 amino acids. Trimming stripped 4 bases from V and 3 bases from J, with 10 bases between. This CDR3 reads CASSFVQGYEQYF. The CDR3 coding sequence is TGTGCCAGCAGTTTCGTACAGGGCTACGAGCAGTACTTC.

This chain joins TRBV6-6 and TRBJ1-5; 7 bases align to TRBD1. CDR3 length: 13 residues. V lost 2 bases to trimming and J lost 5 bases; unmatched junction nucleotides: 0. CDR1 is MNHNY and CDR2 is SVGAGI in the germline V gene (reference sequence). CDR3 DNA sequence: TGTGCCAGCAGTTACCAGGGGGATCAGCCCCAGCATTTT. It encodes CASSYQGDQPQHF.

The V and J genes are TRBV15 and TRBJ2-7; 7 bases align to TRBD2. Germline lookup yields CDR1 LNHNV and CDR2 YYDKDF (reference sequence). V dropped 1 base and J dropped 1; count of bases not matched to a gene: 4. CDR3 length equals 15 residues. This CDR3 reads CATSRASGPSYEQYF. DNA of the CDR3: TGTGCCACCAGCAGAGCTAGCGGCCCATCCTACGAGCAGTACTTC. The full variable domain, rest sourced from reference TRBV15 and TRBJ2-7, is DAMVIQNPRYQVTQFGKPVTLSCSQTLNHNVMYWYQQKSSQAPKLLFHYYDKDFNNEADTPDNFQSRRPNTSFCFLDIRSPGLGDTAMYLCATSRASGPSYEQYFGPGTRLTVT.

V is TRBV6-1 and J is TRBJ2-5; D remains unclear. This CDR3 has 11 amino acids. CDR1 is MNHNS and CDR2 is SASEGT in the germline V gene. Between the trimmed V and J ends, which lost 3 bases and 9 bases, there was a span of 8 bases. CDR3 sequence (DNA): TGTGCCAGCAGTGAGTATCTGGCCCAGTACTTC. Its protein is CASSEYLAQYF.

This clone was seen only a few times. The CDR3 protein is CASRYQGQSETFF. In nucleotides, the CDR3 is TGTGCCAGCCGCTACCAGGGACAGTCAGAAACTTTCTTT. The chain links TRBV6-1 to TRBJ1-1; 7 positions match TRBD1. Looked up from germline, CDR1 is MNHNS and CDR2 is SASEGT. The CDR3 covers 13 residues. With 8 bases clipped from V and 12 bases from J, the junction kept 15 bases outside the gene matches.

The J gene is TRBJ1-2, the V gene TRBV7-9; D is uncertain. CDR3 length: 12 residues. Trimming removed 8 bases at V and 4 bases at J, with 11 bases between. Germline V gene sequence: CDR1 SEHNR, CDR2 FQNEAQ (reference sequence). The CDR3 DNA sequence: TGTGCCAGCGGAGGCAGTCCCTATGGCTACACCTTC. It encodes CASGGSPYGYTF.